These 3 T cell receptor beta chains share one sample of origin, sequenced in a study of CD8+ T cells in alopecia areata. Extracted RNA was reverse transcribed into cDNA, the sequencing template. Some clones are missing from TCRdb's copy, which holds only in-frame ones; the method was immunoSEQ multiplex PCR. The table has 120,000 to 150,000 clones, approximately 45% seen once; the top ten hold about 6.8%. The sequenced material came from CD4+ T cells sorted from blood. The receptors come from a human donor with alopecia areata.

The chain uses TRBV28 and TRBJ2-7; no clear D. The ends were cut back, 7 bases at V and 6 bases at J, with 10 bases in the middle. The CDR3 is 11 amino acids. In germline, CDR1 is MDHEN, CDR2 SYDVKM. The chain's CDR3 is CASIGRAEQYF. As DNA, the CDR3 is TGTGCCAGCATCGGGCGAGCCGAGCAGTACTTC. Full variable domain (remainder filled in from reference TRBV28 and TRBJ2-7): DVKVTQSSRYLVKRTGEKVFLECVQDMDHENMFWYRQDPGLGLRLIYFSYDVKMKEKGDIPEGYSVSREKKERFSLILESASTNQTSMYLCASIGRAEQYFGPGTRLTVT.

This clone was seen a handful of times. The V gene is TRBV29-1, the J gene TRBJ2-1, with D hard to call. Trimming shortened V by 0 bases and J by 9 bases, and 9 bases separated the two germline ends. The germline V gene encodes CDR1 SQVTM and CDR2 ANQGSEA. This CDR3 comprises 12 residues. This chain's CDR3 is CSVEELKGEQFF. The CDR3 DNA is TGCAGCGTTGAAGAGTTGAAGGGTGAGCAGTTCTTC.

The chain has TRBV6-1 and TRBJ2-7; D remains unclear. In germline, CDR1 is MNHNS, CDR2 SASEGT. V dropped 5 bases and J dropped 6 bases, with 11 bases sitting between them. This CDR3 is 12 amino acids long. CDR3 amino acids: CASSIHSFEQYF. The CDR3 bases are TGTGCCAGCAGTATACACTCGTTCGAGCAGTACTTC.